These 27 T cell receptor beta chains share one sample of origin, sequenced in a study of CD8+ T cells in alopecia areata. The treatment here: oral pan-JAK inhibitor, 5-10 mg twice daily. In each case, RNA was isolated and then reverse transcribed into cDNA as the sequencing template. The table came from immunoSEQ multiplex PCR; TCRdb's copy has only in-frame clones and leaves some out. The profile shows about 250,000 clones, 60% of them singletons. Material: CD4+ T cells sorted from blood, obtained around week 53, from a patient treated with tofacitinib. Every receptor here comes from a human donor with alopecia areata.

This sequence joins TRBV30 and TRBJ1-1; TRBD1 is a possible D gene (5 bases). Germline V gene data show CDR1 as GTSNPN and CDR2 as SVGIG (reference sequence). The V and J ends lost 8 bases and 1 base respectively, with 17 bases between them. CDR3 size: 14 residues. The CDR3 coding sequence is TGTGCCGGCGCGGCGGGACTGCGGAACACTGAAGCTTTCTTT. It encodes CAGAAGLRNTEAFF.

This rearrangement joins TRBV5-6 to TRBJ2-1, with D unresolved. Trimming pared 7 bases from V and 8 bases from J, leaving 10 bases between. The germline CDR1 and CDR2 sequences are SGHDT and YYEEEE. CDR3 length: 11 residues. CDR3 in amino acids: CASSIPDEQFF. DNA for the CDR3: TGTGCCAGCTCCATCCCCGATGAGCAGTTCTTC.

CDR3 DNA sequence: TGTGCCACCAGCAGAGAGAAGGGGGAGGTGGCGAGCTCCTACAATGAGCAGTTCTTC. It encodes CATSREKGEVASSYNEQFF. The chain couples TRBV15 to TRBJ2-1; D may match TRBD1 or TRBD2 (6 bases each). The ends were cut back, 0 bases at V and 0 bases at J, with 18 bases in the middle. Germline V lookup: CDR1 LNHNV, CDR2 YYDKDF (reference sequence). The CDR3 has 19 residues. The full variable domain, in which reference TRBV15 and TRBJ2-1 provide the parts outside the CDR3, is DAMVIQNPRYQVTQFGKPVTLSCSQTLNHNVMYWYQQKSSQAPKLLFHYYDKDFNNEADTPDNFQSRRPNTSFCFLDIRSPGLGDTAMYLCATSREKGEVASSYNEQFFGPGTRLTVL.

The chain recombines TRBV29-1 with TRBJ1-2, with 8 bases lining up with TRBD1. J was trimmed by 7 bases and V by 2 bases; bases with no gene match: 6. Germline assignment: CDR1 SQVTM and CDR2 ANQGSEA. This CDR3 is 13 amino acids long. As DNA, the CDR3 is TGCAGCGTTGAATGGCAGGGGGCCAGTGGCTACACCTTC. It specifies CSVEWQGASGYTF. Variable domain in full (rest from reference TRBV29-1 and TRBJ1-2): SAVISQKPSRDICQRGTSLTIQCQVDSQVTMMFWYRQQPGQSLTLIATANQGSEATYESGFVIDKFPISRPNLTFSTLTVSNMSPEDSSIYLCSVEWQGASGYTFGSGTRLTVV.

About this clone itself: At one end, the junction sequence differs from germline, possibly due to a read error. The chain links TRBV2 to TRBJ1-1; no definite D call. The CDR3 runs 12 residues. Germline V gene lookup returns CDR1 SNHLY and CDR2 FYNNEI. The CDR3 nucleotides read TGTGCCAGCAGAGAAGACGAGGTTGAAGCTTTCTTT. Translated: CASREDEVEAFF.

This clone was detected a few times. The chain joins TRBV5-1 to TRBJ1-6; D ambiguous. CDR1 is SGHRS and CDR2 is YFSETQ in the germline V gene. Deletions cut 4 bases from V and 6 bases from J, with 11 bases between. The CDR3 is made up of 14 amino acids. CDR3 coding DNA: TGCGCCAGCAGCCGTGAGGCTAGTAATTCACCCCTCCACTTT. It yields the protein CASSREASNSPLHF.

V usage is TRBV14 and J usage is TRBJ2-3; D perhaps matches TRBD2 (5 bases). The V end was cut by 3 bases, the J end by 4 bases, with 14 bases between. This CDR3 has 15 residues. The germline CDR1 and CDR2 sequences are SGHDN and FVKESK. The CDR3 DNA reads TGTGCCAGCAGCCATAGTGGGAGAAAACCAGATACGCAGTATTTT. Encoded protein: CASSHSGRKPDTQYF. The entire variable domain, with the rest obtained from reference TRBV14 and TRBJ2-3, is as follows: EAGVTQFPSHSVIEKGQTVTLRCDPISGHDNLYWYRRVMGKEIKFLLHFVKESKQDESGMPNNRFLAERTGGTYSTLKVQPAELEDSGVYFCASSHSGRKPDTQYFGPGTRLTVL.

The rearrangement links TRBV11-1 to TRBJ2-5, with D perhaps being TRBD1 or TRBD2 (5 bases each). CDR1 and CDR2 from the germline V gene are SGHAT and FQDESV (reference sequence). The CDR3 sequence is 13 residues long. V was shortened by 5 bases and J by 2 bases, with 9 bases between the two germline ends. CDR3 in amino acids: CASSRGSQETQYF. The CDR3 DNA follows: TGTGCCAGCAGCCGGGGCAGTCAAGAGACCCAGTACTTC.

The V gene is TRBV29-1, the J gene TRBJ2-3, with D perhaps matching TRBD1 or TRBD2 (5 bases each). The CDR3 contains 14 residues. V was pared by 3 bases and J by 3 bases, with 13 bases between. Per the germline V gene, CDR1 is SQVTM and CDR2 is ANQGSEA. CDR3: CSVEARERTDTQYF. Here the CDR3 DNA reads TGCAGCGTTGAGGCCAGGGAGCGGACAGATACGCAGTATTTT.

The chain carries TRBV29-1 and TRBJ1-1, with D unresolved. This CDR3 is 11 amino acids long. Germline V gene sequence: CDR1 SQVTM, CDR2 ANQGSEA. Trimming took off 3 bases at V and 4 bases at J, with 6 bases between the two ends. The CDR3 loop is CSVDWGTEAFF. CDR3 nucleotide sequence: TGCAGCGTTGATTGGGGCACTGAAGCTTTCTTT.

V is TRBV9 and J is TRBJ2-7; maybe TRBD1 (6 bases). V was pared by 4 bases and J by 7 bases, with 18 bases between. The CDR3 contains 14 residues. Germline CDR1 SGDLS, CDR2 YYNGEE. As DNA, the CDR3 is TGTGCCAGCAGCCCGGGACAACTAACGGGGGAGCAGTACTTC. Protein sequence: CASSPGQLTGEQYF.

The chain is built from TRBV9 and TRBJ1-2, with 9 bases that match TRBD1. The CDR3 length is 16 residues. J was trimmed by 2 bases and V by 2 bases; bases with no gene match: 7. Germline CDR1 SGDLS, CDR2 YYNGEE. The CDR3 protein is CASSVGTGQGNYGYTF. Written as DNA, the CDR3 is TGTGCCAGCAGCGTCGGGACAGGGCAGGGAAACTATGGCTACACCTTC.

This clone was counted only a few times. The J gene is TRBJ2-3, the V gene TRBV6-1, with D perhaps matching TRBD1 or TRBD2 (6 bases each). This CDR3 has 16 residues. The V end was cut by 0 bases, the J end by 4 bases, with 14 bases between. Germline CDR1 and CDR2: MNHNS and SASEGT. The CDR3 protein is CASSEAGGLVPDTQYF. The CDR3 DNA reads TGTGCCAGCAGTGAAGCGGGGGGCCTCGTACCAGATACGCAGTATTTT.

The rearrangement links TRBV29-1 to TRBJ1-2; perhaps TRBD1 as D (6 bases). The V and J ends lost 4 bases and 4 bases respectively, with 10 bases between them. Germline values: CDR1 SQVTM, CDR2 ANQGSEA. The CDR3 extends over 12 amino acids. The CDR3 coding sequence is TGCAGCGTTGGGTCAGGGGTCTATGGCTACACCTTC. Its protein product is CSVGSGVYGYTF.

This chain uses TRBV29-1 with TRBJ1-1, with 7 bases fitting TRBD1. Germline V CDR1 and CDR2: SQVTM, ANQGSEA. CDR3 length: 13 residues. V dropped 8 bases and J dropped 0; count of bases not matched to a gene: 6. CDR3 in amino acids: CSTETGMNTEAFF. CDR3 DNA sequence: TGCAGCACAGAGACAGGGATGAACACTGAAGCTTTCTTT.

V and J are TRBV4-1 and TRBJ2-2, with 9 bases fitting TRBD1. Unmatched junction bases numbered 2, after V lost 0 bases and J lost 3 bases. The CDR3 contains 16 residues. Germline V gene lookup returns CDR1 MGHRA and CDR2 YSYEKL. This CDR3 is CASSQDNRGHTGELFF. CDR3 DNA sequence: TGCGCCAGCAGCCAAGATAACAGGGGGCACACCGGGGAGCTGTTTTTT.

This chain uses TRBV27 with TRBJ2-5, with 9 bases matching TRBD2. The CDR3 is 16 amino acids. J gave up 1 base and V 6 bases, and 9 bases lay outside the gene matches. Germline V lookup: CDR1 MNHEY, CDR2 SMNVEV (reference sequence). CDR3 amino acids: CASRRFAGGSQETQYF. For the CDR3, the DNA is TGTGCCAGCAGAAGATTCGCGGGGGGGAGCCAAGAGACCCAGTACTTC.

Regarding this clone: Other DNA sequences within the sample encode an identical CDR3. V and J are TRBV7-9 and TRBJ1-6; D remains ambiguous. Trimming took 1 base from V and 7 from J, leaving 5 bases between them. The CDR3 is 13 amino acids. Germline V gene lookup returns CDR1 SEHNR and CDR2 FQNEAQ (reference sequence). The CDR3 nucleotides are TGTGCCAGCAGCTTAGACGGCAATTCACCCCTCCACTTT. It yields the protein CASSLDGNSPLHF.

V is TRBV13 and J is TRBJ1-4; the D gene is possibly TRBD1 (6 bases). Trimming left V 5 bases short and J 4 bases short, with 14 bases between. The CDR3 sequence is 15 residues long. Per the germline V gene, CDR1 is PRHDT and CDR2 is FYEKMQ (reference sequence). In nucleotides, the CDR3 is TGTGCCAGCAGCGACCGCGGCAGGGGTAATGAAAAACTGTTTTTT. This gives the protein CASSDRGRGNEKLFF.

This clone was seen a few times. This sequence joins TRBV15 and TRBJ1-6; D not resolved. Trimming took off 8 bases at V and 3 bases at J, with 14 bases between the two ends. CDR1 and CDR2 from the germline V gene are LNHNV and YYDKDF (reference sequence). This CDR3 is 15 amino acids long. CDR3 coding DNA: TGTGCCACCGGCGGCGGAAGAAACTATAATTCACCCCTCCACTTT. This sequence encodes CATGGGRNYNSPLHF.

This chain joins TRBV5-1 and TRBJ2-1; TRBD2 is a possible D gene (7 bases). Looked up from germline, CDR1 is SGHRS and CDR2 is YFSETQ. V shed 6 bases and J shed 9 bases, with 25 bases lying between them. The CDR3 is made up of 16 amino acids. The CDR3 region is CASTPPGGGGQGEQFF. CDR3 coding DNA: TGCGCCAGCACCCCTCCTGGTGGCGGGGGCCAAGGTGAGCAGTTCTTC. Filled out from reference TRBV5-1 and TRBJ2-1, the complete variable domain reads KAGVTQTPRYLIKTRGQQVTLSCSPISGHRSVSWYQQTPGQGLQFLFEYFSETQRNKGNFPGRFSGRQFSNSRSEMNVSTLELGDSALYLCASTPPGGGGQGEQFFGPGTRLTVL.

CDR3 bases: TGCGCCAGCAGCCCGGAGGGGGCCTCTCTGGATGGCTACACCTTC. Translated, it gives CASSPEGASLDGYTF. The V gene is TRBV5-1, the J gene TRBJ1-2; TRBD1 matches 7 bases. Germline assignment: CDR1 SGHRS and CDR2 YFSETQ. V was clipped by 4 bases and J by 6 bases; unmatched bases: 12. The CDR3 runs to 15 residues.

The rearrangement joins TRBV30 to TRBJ1-2; the D gene is possibly TRBD1 (6 bases). The CDR3 is 10 residues long. Germline lookup yields CDR1 GTSNPN and CDR2 SVGIG (reference sequence). V lost 5 bases and J 7 bases, leaving 8 bases between the germline ends. CDR3 in amino acids: CAWGGLGYTF. The CDR3 coding sequence is TGTGCCTGGGGGGGCCTTGGCTACACCTTC.

This clone was counted between two and nine times. V gene TRBV9 combines with J gene TRBJ2-1; D perhaps matches TRBD2 (5 bases). The length of the CDR3 is 12 residues. Germline CDR1 is SGDLS and CDR2 is YYNGEE. Trimming shortened V by 3 bases and J by 5 bases, and 6 bases separated the two germline ends. CDR3 protein: CASSAGNNEQFF. CDR3 sequence (DNA): TGTGCCAGCAGCGCGGGAAACAATGAGCAGTTCTTC.

The rearrangement links TRBV30 to TRBJ1-1, with D maybe TRBD1 (5 bases). The V end lost 6 bases, the J end lost 1 base, and 24 bases lay between the germline ends. The germline V gene encodes CDR1 GTSNPN and CDR2 SVGIG (reference sequence). This CDR3 has 17 residues. CDR3 sequence (DNA): TGTGCCTGCTTCCCCCCGTGGGGCAGAGGAAAGAACACTGAAGCTTTCTTT. This gives the protein CACFPPWGRGKNTEAFF.

The V and J genes are TRBV25-1 and TRBJ2-1; 7 bases agree with TRBD1. Trimming removed 5 bases from V and 6 bases from J; junction bases left unmatched: 10. CDR3 length: 15 residues. Germline lookup yields CDR1 MGHDK and CDR2 SYGVNS. Here the CDR3 reads CASSPGKGALNEQFF. The CDR3 DNA is TGTGCCAGCAGTCCTGGAAAGGGGGCTCTCAATGAGCAGTTCTTC.

J is TRBJ1-2 and V is TRBV30; the match to TRBD1 covers 8 bases. From germline, CDR1 is GTSNPN and CDR2 SVGIG (reference sequence). V was clipped by 4 bases and J by 4 bases; unmatched bases: 8. The CDR3 runs to 14 residues. CDR3 sequence: CAWTRSGQGYGYTF. The CDR3, as DNA: TGTGCCTGGACCAGGAGCGGACAGGGCTATGGCTACACCTTC. The full variable domain, its missing parts supplied by reference TRBV30 and TRBJ1-2, is SQTIHQWPATLVQPVGSPLSLECTVEGTSNPNLYWYRQAAGRGLQLLFYSVGIGQISSEVPQNLSASRPQDRQFILSSKKLLLSDSGFYLCAWTRSGQGYGYTFGSGTRLTVV.